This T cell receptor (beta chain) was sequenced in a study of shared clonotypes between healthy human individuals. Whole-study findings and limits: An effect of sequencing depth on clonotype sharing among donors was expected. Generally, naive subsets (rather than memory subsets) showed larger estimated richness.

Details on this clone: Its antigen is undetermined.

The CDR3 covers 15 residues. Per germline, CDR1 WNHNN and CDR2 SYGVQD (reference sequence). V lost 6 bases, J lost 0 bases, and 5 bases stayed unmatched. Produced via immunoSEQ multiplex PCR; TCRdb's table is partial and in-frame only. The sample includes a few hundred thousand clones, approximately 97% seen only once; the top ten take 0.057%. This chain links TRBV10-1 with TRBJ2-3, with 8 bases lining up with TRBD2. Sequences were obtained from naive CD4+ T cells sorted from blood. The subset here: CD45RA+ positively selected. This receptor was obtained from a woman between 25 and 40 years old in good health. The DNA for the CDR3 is TGCGCCAGCAGGACTACTAGCGGAAGCACAGATACGCAGTATTTT. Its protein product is CASRTTSGSTDTQYF.